This entry describes one T cell receptor (beta chain). Germline-derived CDR1 and CDR2 are SGHTA and FQGNSA. The CDR3 is made up of 17 amino acids. The V gene lost 5 bases and the J gene lost 0 bases, with 17 bases spanning the gap. MiXCR was run by TCRdb on the 5' RACE reads, yielding one entry per CDR3 protein. In the table there are about 32,000 distinct CDR3 sequences, under 11% of which are singletons. The data stem from a study of spatial heterogeneity in lung cancer. The wider study: There were consistently more beta-chain sequences detected than alpha-chain sequences.

Time point defined: blood at routine non-recurrence follow-up after resection. Whole RNA from tumor, nontumor lung or frozen PBMC was sequenced unsorted. Specimen: PBMCs, collected at follow-up. The sequence was obtained from a female donor with early-stage non-small cell lung cancer. J is TRBJ1-5 and V is TRBV7-2, with D uncertain. As DNA, the CDR3 is TGTGCCAGCAGCCCCAGCCCCCAGAGGGCTAGCAATCAGCCCCAGCATTTT. Protein product: CASSPSPQRASNQPQHF.